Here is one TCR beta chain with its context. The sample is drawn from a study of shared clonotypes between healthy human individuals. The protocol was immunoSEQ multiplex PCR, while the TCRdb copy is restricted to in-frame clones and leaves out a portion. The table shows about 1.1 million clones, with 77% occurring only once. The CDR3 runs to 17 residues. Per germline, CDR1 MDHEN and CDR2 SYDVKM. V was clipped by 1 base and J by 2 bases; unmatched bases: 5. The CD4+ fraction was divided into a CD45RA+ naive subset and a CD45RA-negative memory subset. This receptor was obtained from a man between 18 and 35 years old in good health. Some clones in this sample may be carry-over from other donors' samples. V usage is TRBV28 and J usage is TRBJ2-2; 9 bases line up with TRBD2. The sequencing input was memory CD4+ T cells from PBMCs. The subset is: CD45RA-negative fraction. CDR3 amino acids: CASSLFRLADNTGELFF. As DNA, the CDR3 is TGTGCCAGCAGTTTATTCCGACTAGCGGATAACACCGGGGAGCTGTTTTTT.